This T cell receptor (beta chain) was captured in a study of tumor and adjacent non-tumor tissue in lung cancer (dated by TCRdb to the late 2010s). Study-level background: The cohort included about a dozen adenocarcinoma, 2 squamous cell carcinoma and 1 small cell lung cancer patients. Among the roughly 15 patients, ages ranged from about 31 to 85 years, roughly ten were men and 5 were women, and disease was TNM stage I to III. Sequencing produced about 130,000,000 productive TCRbeta reads in total, an average of about 4.17 million reads per sample. Bulk TCRbeta repertoires were compared between lung tumor tissue and matched distant non-tumor lung tissue obtained from over 13 lung cancer patients. For each patient, one tumor sample and one normal lung sample were taken, giving around 31 paired specimens that underwent TCRbeta CDR3 sequencing.

Bulk unsorted tissue served as the source for RNA extraction, and RNA quality was assessed using a NanoDrop ND-1000 and an Agilent 2100. Distant non-tumor tissue taken more than 3 cm from the tumor edge was used as the normal lung sample. The donors were newly diagnosed lung cancer patients admitted for thoracic surgery in China from August to November 2014 who had not received prior chemotherapy. Patients who had received previous radiotherapy or chemotherapy, or who had another concurrent cancer, were excluded from the study. Pieces of surgical tissue measuring roughly 1-2.3 cm3 were kept in RNAlater solution and stored at -80 degrees C until use. With regard to this clonotype: The antigen it binds to is not known. Base-call qualities are not available, and no considerably larger clone is one nucleotide away.

The CDR3 starts with the cysteine, ends with the phenylalanine, and has 15 residues. Left in the record is the CDR3 DNA by itself, 45 bases read in frame from the first base. The germline V gene gives CDR1 as MNHEY and CDR2 as SVGAGI. Receptor libraries were prepared by multiplex PCR. The sequencer listed for this sample is Illumina HiSeq 2500. TCRbeta libraries were constructed through three rounds of nested PCR with primers (Table S4) according to protocols modified from ARM-PCR. Before sequencing, PCR products of 200-500 bp were excised from the gel and purified with the QIAquick gel extraction kit. The published analysis was carried out like this. Reads were cleaned using Trimmomatic, were merged into complete CDR3 sequences using FLASH, and were assigned to V(D)J germline segments using MiTCR. Clonal diversity was calculated as the inverse Simpson's index using VDJtools. In-frame sequences without a premature stop codon were defined as productive reads. Using fastp trimming at Q25 and MiXCR clonotype assembly, TCRdb reanalyzed the public sequencing data and kept in-frame beta chains. Rows matching on CDR3 protein sequence are summarized as one entry with the most common DNA and genes. TCRdb, not the original authors, processed these V and J calls. This sample is represented by approximately 77,000 distinct CDR3 sequences; about four fifths of them were singletons. The ten largest make up roughly half of the sample.

Overall study outcomes, separate from this receptor: Only approximately 14 patients were included in the cohort, and the need for larger samples and more detailed clinical data was noted by the authors. TCR diversity (inverse Simpson) was significantly higher in tumor than in normal lung tissue (roughly 430 vs 170, P = 0.0075, Mann-Whitney U test). Peripheral blood was not sequenced, so blood TCRbeta repertoires in these lung cancer patients were not examined. Significantly higher TCR diversity was found in younger patients, and higher tumor TCR diversity was associated with shorter overall and disease-free survival. The sequencing platform is not named in the methods, and unique molecular identifiers are not mentioned. A significantly larger cumulative share of the repertoire was made up by the top 100 clones in normal lung than in tumor tissue.

Material for sequencing was distant non-tumor lung tissue. This sequence originates from a man between 60 and 75 years old with non-small cell lung cancer. Here the chain combines TRBV6-5 and TRBJ1-5, with 7 middle bases fitting TRBD1. Judging by the DNA end, TRBJ2-3 fits better; the J call may be wrong. CDR3 protein: CASSYSRQGSQPQYF. The DNA reads as follows: TGTGCCAGCAGTTACAGTAGACAGGGTAGTCAGCCACAGTATTTT.